This T cell receptor beta chain was profiled in a study of cytomegalovirus exposure and HLA in healthy donors. Overall study findings and caveats: Reported results showed that the classifier diagnosed cytomegalovirus status with high specificity and sensitivity. The TCR clusters that emerged in the first cohort tended, a later analysis found, to co-occur in the 120 or so validation repertoires. Listed as cytomegalovirus-associated were 150 to 200 TCR beta chains.

As for this clone: Its antigen is not identified.

Trimming took off 4 bases at V and 10 bases at J, with 12 bases between the two ends. The CDR3 consists of 12 residues. Per the germline V gene, CDR1 is SGHDT and CDR2 is YYEEEE. Assay used: immunoSEQ multiplex PCR; TCRdb lists only in-frame clones, some missing. The repertoire holds about 200,000 clones, with 80% to 90% as singletons. While the first cohort had around 700 subjects, the donors belonged to the separate validation cohort of over a hundred subjects. V is TRBV5-6 and J is TRBJ2-4, with a tentative D call TRBD1 (6 bases). This sequence was found in a woman in her late teens or twenties in good health and CMV-seronegative. The material sequenced was PBMCs. The CDR3 DNA reads TGTGCCAGCAGCAAGGACAGCACTATTCAGTACTTC. This encodes CASSKDSTIQYF. The full variable domain, its missing parts supplied by reference TRBV5-6 and TRBJ2-4, is DAGVTQSPTHLIKTRGQQVTLRCSPKSGHDTVSWYQQALGQGPQFIFQYYEEEERQRGNFPDRFSGHQFPNYSSELNVNALLLGDSALYLCASSKDSTIQYFGAGTRLSVL.